This note documents a single T cell receptor beta chain sequence. The data derive from a study of OX40 agonist ivuxolimab in advanced cancers. Study details: Intravenous ivuxolimab was administered to patients every 2 weeks at 0.01 to 10 mg/kg.

Clones were read by immunoSEQ multiplex PCR, and TCRdb kept only the in-frame ones, dropping some. The sample carries around 92,000 clones, 85% to 95% recorded once. CDR3 length: 16 residues. Germline V gives CDR1 SEHNR, CDR2 FQNEAQ (reference sequence). V lost 2 bases, J lost 0 bases, and 6 bases stayed unmatched. The chain couples TRBV7-9 to TRBJ1-1; TRBD1 agrees at 7 bases. Specimen: CD4+ or CD8+ T cells sorted from blood, collected in a trial of the OX40 agonist ivuxolimab. The receptor's source is an adult with an advanced solid tumor such as melanoma, head and neck, liver or kidney cancer. CDR3 nucleotide sequence: TGTGCCAGCAGCTTAATTCTGGGACAGATGAACACTGAAGCTTTCTTT. Translating it yields CASSLILGQMNTEAFF.